The present entry profiles one T cell receptor (beta chain) with its context. The antigen is unknown. Trimming took 6 bases from V and 1 from J, leaving 12 bases between them. Germline-derived CDR1 and CDR2 are SGHTA and FQGNSA. CDR3 length: 15 amino acids. The data originate from a study of T cells in narcolepsy. About the research overall: Donors had narcolepsy type 1 or type 2, or were healthy controls. The study, taken as a whole, reports: HCRT-specific and TRIB2-specific autoreactive clonotypes appeared among same-patient CSF and blood CD4+ clonotypes. In some patient and control memory CD4+ samples, autoreactive clones were absent. Reportedly, autoreactive clonotypes were serially detected in patients' blood but not controls'.

Produced via immunoSEQ multiplex PCR; TCRdb's table is partial and in-frame only. Of tens of thousands of clones listed, roughly 87% are singletons. The rearrangement links TRBV7-2 to TRBJ2-2; possible D gene TRBD1, 6 bases. This clonotype was obtained from a human donor with narcolepsy. The sample taken for sequencing was CD45RA- memory CD4+ T cells from PBMCs. In DNA form, the CDR3 reads TGTGCCAGCAGGCAGGCACAGGGGAACACCGGGGAGCTGTTTTTT. Translated, it gives CASRQAQGNTGELFF.